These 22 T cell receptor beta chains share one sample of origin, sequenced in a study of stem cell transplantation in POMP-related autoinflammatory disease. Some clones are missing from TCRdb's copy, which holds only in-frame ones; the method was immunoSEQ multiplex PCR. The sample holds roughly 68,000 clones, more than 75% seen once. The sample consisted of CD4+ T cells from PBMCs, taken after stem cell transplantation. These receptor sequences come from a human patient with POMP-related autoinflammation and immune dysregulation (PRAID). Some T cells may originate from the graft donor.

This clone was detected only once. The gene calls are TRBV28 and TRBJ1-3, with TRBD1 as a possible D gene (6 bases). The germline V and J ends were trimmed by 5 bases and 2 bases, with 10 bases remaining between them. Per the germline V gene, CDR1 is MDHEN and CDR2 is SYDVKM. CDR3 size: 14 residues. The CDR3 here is CASSQGFAGNTIYF. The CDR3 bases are TGTGCCAGCAGTCAGGGGTTTGCTGGAAACACCATATATTTT. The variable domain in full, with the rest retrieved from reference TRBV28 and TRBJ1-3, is DVKVTQSSRYLVKRTGEKVFLECVQDMDHENMFWYRQDPGLGLRLIYFSYDVKMKEKGDIPEGYSVSREKKERFSLILESASTNQTSMYLCASSQGFAGNTIYFGEGSWLTVV.

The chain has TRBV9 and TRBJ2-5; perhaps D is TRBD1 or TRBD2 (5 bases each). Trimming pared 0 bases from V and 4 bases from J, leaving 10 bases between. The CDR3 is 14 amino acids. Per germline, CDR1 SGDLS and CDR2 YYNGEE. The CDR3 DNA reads TGTGCCAGCAGCGTAGAGGGTGGGGGAGAGACCCAGTACTTC. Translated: CASSVEGGGETQYF.

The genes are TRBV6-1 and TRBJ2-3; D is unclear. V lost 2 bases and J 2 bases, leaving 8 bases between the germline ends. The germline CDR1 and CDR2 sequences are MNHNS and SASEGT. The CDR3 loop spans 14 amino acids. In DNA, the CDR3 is TGTGCCAGCAGTGAACAGACCCTCACAGATACGCAGTATTTT. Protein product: CASSEQTLTDTQYF.

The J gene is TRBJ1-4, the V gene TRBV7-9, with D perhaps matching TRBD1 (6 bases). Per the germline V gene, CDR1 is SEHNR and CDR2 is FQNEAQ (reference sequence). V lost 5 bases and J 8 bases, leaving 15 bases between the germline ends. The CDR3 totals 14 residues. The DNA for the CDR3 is TGTGCCAGCAGCGCAGGGGAGGTTGGAGAAAAACTGTTTTTT. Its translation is CASSAGEVGEKLFF.

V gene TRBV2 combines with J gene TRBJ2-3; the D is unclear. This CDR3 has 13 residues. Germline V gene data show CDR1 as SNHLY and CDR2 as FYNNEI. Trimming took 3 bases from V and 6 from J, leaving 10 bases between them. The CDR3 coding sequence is TGTGCCAGCAGTGAGGGCAGAAGGGATACGCAGTATTTT. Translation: CASSEGRRDTQYF.

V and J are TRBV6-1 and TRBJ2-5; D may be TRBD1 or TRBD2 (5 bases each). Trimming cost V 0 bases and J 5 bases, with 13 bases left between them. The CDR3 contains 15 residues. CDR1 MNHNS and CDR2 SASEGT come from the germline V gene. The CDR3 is CASSEAPGAGETQYF. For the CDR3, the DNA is TGTGCCAGCAGTGAAGCGCCCGGGGCTGGGGAGACCCAGTACTTC.

The DNA for the CDR3 is TGTGCCAGCAGCCATTCAAACCCGAGATCCTACGAGCAGTACTTC. Protein: CASSHSNPRSYEQYF. The gene calls are TRBV2 and TRBJ2-7; D remains unclear. Germline values: CDR1 SNHLY, CDR2 FYNNEI. The CDR3 totals 15 residues. Trimming stripped 6 bases from V and 1 base from J, with 16 bases between.

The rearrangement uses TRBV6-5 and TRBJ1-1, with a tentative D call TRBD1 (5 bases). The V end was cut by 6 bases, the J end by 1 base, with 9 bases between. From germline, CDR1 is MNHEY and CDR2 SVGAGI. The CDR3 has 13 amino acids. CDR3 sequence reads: CASSGAGNTEAFF. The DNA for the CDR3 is TGTGCCAGCAGCGGGGCGGGGAACACTGAAGCTTTCTTT.

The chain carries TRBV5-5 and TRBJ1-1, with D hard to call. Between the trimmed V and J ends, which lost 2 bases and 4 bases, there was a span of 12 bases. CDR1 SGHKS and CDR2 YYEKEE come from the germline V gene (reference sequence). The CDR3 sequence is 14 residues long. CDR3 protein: CASSFPGRGTEAFF. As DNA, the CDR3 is TGTGCCAGCAGCTTCCCGGGCCGGGGCACTGAAGCTTTCTTT. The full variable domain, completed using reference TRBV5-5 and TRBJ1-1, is DAGVTQSPTHLIKTRGQQVTLRCSPISGHKSVSWYQQVLGQGPQFIFQYYEKEERGRGNFPDRFSARQFPNYSSELNVNALLLGDSALYLCASSFPGRGTEAFFGQGTRLTVV.

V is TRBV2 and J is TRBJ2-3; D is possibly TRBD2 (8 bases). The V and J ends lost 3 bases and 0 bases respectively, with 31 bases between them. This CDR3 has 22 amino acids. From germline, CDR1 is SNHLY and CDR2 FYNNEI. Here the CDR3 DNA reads TGTGCCAGCAGTGAGGGGGGAGGGACAGCCTTCTCGTCTAGCGGGAGCACAGATACGCAGTATTTT. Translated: CASSEGGGTAFSSSGSTDTQYF.

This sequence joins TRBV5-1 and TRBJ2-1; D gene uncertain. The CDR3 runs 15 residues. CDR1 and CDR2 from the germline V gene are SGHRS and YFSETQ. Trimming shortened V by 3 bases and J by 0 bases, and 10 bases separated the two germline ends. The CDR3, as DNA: TGCGCCAGCAGCTCGGAGCTAAGCTCCTACAATGAGCAGTTCTTC. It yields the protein CASSSELSSYNEQFF.

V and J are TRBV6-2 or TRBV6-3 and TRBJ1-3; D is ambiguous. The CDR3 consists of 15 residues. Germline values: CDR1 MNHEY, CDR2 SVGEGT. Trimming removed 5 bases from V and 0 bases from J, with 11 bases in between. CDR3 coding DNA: TGTGCCAGCAGTCCAGACCCATTCTCTGGAAACACCATATATTTT. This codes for CASSPDPFSGNTIYF.

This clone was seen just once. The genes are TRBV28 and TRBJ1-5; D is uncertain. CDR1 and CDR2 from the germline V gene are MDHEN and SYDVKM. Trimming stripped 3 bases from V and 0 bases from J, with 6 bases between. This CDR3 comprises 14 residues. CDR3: CASSFGPSNQPQHF. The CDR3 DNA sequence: TGTGCCAGCAGTTTTGGGCCTAGCAATCAGCCCCAGCATTTT. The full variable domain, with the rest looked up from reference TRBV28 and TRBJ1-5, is DVKVTQSSRYLVKRTGEKVFLECVQDMDHENMFWYRQDPGLGLRLIYFSYDVKMKEKGDIPEGYSVSREKKERFSLILESASTNQTSMYLCASSFGPSNQPQHFGDGTRLSIL.

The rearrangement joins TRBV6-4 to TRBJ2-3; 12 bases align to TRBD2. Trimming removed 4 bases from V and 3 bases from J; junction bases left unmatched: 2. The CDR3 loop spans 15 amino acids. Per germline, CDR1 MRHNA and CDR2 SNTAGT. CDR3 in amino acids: CASSVLAGGTDTQYF. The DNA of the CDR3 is TGTGCCAGCAGTGTACTAGCGGGGGGAACAGATACGCAGTATTTT.

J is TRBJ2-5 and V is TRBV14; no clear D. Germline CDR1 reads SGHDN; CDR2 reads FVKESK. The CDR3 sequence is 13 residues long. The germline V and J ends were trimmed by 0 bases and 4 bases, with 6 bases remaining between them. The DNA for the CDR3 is TGTGCCAGCAGCCAAGATCCCCCAGAGACCCAGTACTTC. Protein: CASSQDPPETQYF.

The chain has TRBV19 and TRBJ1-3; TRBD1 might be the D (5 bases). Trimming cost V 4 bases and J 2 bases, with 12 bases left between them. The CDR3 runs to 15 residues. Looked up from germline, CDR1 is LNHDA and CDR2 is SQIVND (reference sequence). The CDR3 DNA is TGTGCCAGTAGTACCGGGACCGTGCCTGGAAACACCATATATTTT. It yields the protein CASSTGTVPGNTIYF.

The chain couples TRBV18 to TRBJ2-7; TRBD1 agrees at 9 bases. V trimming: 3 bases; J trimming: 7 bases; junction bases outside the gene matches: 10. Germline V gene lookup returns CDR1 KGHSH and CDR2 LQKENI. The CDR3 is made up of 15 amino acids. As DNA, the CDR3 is TGTGCCAGCTCACCGCGAAACAGGGGGCGGTGGGAGCAGTACTTC. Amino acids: CASSPRNRGRWEQYF. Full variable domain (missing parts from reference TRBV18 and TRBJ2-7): NAGVMQNPRHLVRRRGQEARLRCSPMKGHSHVYWYRQLPEEGLKFMVYLQKENIIDESGMPKERFSAEFPKEGPSILRIQQVVRGDSAAYFCASSPRNRGRWEQYFGPGTRLTVT.

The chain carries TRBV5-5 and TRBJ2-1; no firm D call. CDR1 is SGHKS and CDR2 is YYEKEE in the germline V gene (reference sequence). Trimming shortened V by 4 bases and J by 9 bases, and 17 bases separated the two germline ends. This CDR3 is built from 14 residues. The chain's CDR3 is CASSPDADLGEQFF. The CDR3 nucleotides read TGTGCCAGCAGCCCGGACGCGGATCTGGGTGAGCAGTTCTTC.

The CDR3 bases are TGTGCCAGCGGCAGAGACTATGGCTACACCTTC. As protein: CASGRDYGYTF. The chain links TRBV5-6 to TRBJ1-2; no clear D. With 7 bases removed from V and 3 bases from J, the gap between germline ends came to 7 bases. The CDR3 extends over 11 amino acids. The germline CDR1 and CDR2 sequences are SGHDT and YYEEEE.

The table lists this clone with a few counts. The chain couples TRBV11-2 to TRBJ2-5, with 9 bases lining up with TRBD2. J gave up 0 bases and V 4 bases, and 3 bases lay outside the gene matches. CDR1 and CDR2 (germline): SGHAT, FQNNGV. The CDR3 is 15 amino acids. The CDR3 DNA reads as TGTGCCAGCAGCTCCTTAGCGGGAGACCAAGAGACCCAGTACTTC. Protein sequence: CASSSLAGDQETQYF. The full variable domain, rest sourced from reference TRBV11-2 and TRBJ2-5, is EAGVAQSPRYKIIEKRQSVAFWCNPISGHATLYWYQQILGQGPKLLIQFQNNGVVDDSQLPKDRFSAERLKGVDSTLKIQPAKLEDSAVYLCASSSLAGDQETQYFGPGTRLLVL.

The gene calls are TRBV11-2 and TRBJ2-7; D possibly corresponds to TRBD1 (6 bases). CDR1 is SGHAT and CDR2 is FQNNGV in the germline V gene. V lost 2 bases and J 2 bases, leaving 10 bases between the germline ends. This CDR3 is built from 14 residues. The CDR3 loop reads CASSLTGNPYEQYF. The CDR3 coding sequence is TGTGCCAGCAGCTTAACAGGGAATCCCTACGAGCAGTACTTC.

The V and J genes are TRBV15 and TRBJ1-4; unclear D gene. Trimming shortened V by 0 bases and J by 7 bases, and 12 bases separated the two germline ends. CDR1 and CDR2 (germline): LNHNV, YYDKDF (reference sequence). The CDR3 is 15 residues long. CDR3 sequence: CATSRELGGGEKLFF. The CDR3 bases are TGTGCCACCAGCAGAGAATTGGGTGGAGGTGAAAAACTGTTTTTT.